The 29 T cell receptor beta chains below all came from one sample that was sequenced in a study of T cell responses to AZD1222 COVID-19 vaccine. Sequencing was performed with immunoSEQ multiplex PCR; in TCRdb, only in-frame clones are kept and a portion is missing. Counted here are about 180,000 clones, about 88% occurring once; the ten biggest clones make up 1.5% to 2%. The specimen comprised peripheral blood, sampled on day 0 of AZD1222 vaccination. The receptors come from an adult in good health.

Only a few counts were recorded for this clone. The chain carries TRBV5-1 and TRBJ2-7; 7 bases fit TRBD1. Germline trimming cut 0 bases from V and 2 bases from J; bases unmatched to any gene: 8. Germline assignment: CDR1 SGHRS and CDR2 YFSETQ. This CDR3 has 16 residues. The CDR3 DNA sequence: TGCGCCAGCAGCTTGGCCGGGGACAGTGGCACCTACGAGCAGTACTTC. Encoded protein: CASSLAGDSGTYEQYF.

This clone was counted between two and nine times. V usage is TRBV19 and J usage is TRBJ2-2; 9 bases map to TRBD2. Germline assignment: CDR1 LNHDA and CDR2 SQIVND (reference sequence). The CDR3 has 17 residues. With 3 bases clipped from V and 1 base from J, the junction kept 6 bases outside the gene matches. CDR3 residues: CASSISLLAGNTGELFF. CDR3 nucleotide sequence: TGTGCCAGTAGTATTAGTCTACTAGCGGGGAACACCGGGGAGCTGTTTTTT.

The CDR3, as DNA: TGTGCCAGCAGAAACATGGGGGGCTTAGGGCAGTACGTC. It is translated as CASRNMGGLGQYV. This chain joins TRBV28 and TRBJ2-7; D tentatively fits TRBD1 or TRBD2 (6 bases each). Per germline, CDR1 MDHEN and CDR2 SYDVKM. This CDR3 is 13 amino acids long. Trimming shortened V by 6 bases and J by 9 bases, and 18 bases separated the two germline ends.

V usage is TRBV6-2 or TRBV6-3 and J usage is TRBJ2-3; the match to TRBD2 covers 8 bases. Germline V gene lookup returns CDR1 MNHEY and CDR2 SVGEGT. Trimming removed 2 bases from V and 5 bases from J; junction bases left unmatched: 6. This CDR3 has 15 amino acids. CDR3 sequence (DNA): TGTGCCAGCAGTTACCTGGCGGGAGGCGGAGATACGCAGTATTTT. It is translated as CASSYLAGGGDTQYF.

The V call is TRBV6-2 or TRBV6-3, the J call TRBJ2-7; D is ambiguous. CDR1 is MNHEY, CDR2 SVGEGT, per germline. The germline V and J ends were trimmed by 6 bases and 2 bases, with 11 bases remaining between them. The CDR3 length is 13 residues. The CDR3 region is CASSQLEPYEQYF. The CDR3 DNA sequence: TGTGCCAGCAGCCAACTTGAACCCTACGAGCAGTACTTC.

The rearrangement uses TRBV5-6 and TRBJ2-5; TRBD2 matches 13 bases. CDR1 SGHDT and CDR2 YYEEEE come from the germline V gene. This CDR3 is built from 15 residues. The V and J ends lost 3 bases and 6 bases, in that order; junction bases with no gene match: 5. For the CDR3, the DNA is TGTGCCAGCAGCTCCCGGACTAGCGGGAGTAAGACCCAGTACTTC. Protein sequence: CASSSRTSGSKTQYF.

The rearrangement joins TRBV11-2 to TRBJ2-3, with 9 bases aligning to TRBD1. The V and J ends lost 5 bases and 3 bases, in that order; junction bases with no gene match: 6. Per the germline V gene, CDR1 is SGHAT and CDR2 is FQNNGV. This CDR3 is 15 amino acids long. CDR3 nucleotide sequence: TGTGCCAGCAGCCGGGGACAGGGAGTGACAGATACGCAGTATTTT. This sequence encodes CASSRGQGVTDTQYF. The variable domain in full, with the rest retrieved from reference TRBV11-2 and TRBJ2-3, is EAGVAQSPRYKIIEKRQSVAFWCNPISGHATLYWYQQILGQGPKLLIQFQNNGVVDDSQLPKDRFSAERLKGVDSTLKIQPAKLEDSAVYLCASSRGQGVTDTQYFGPGTRLTVL.

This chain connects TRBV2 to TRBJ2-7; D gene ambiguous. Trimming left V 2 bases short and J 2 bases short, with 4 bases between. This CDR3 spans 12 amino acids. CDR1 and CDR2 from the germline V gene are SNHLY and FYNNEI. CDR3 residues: CASSELPYEQYF. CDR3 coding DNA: TGTGCCAGCAGTGAACTCCCCTACGAGCAGTACTTC.

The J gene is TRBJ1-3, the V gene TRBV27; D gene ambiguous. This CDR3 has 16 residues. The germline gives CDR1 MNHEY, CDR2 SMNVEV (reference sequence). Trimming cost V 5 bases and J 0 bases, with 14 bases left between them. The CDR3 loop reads CASSPGSAFSGNTIYF. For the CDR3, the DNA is TGTGCCAGCAGTCCCGGATCAGCCTTCTCTGGAAACACCATATATTTT.

This CDR3 reads CASSVPDRVYGYTF. The DNA for the CDR3 is TGCGCCAGCAGCGTGCCGGACAGGGTTTATGGCTACACCTTC. This chain uses TRBV5-1 with TRBJ1-2; TRBD1 matches at 8 bases. V shed 4 bases and J 5 bases; nucleotides not matched to a gene: 7. The CDR3 has 14 amino acids. Germline V CDR1 and CDR2: SGHRS, YFSETQ. The full variable domain, completed using reference TRBV5-1 and TRBJ1-2, is KAGVTQTPRYLIKTRGQQVTLSCSPISGHRSVSWYQQTPGQGLQFLFEYFSETQRNKGNFPGRFSGRQFSNSRSEMNVSTLELGDSALYLCASSVPDRVYGYTFGSGTRLTVV.

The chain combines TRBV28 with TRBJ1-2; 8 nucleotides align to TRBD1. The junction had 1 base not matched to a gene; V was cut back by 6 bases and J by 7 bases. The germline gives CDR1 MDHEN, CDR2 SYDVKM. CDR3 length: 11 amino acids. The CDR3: CASRQGAGYTF. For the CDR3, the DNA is TGTGCCAGCAGGCAGGGGGCTGGCTACACCTTC.

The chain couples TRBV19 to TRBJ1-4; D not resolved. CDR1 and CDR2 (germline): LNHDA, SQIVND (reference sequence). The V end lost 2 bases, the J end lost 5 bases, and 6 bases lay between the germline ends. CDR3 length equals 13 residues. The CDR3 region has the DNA TGTGCCAGTAGTATATCCGGGAATGAAAAACTGTTTTTT. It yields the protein CASSISGNEKLFF.

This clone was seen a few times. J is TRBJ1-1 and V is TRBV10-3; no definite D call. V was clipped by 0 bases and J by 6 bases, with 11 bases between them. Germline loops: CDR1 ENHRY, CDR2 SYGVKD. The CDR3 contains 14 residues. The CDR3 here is CAISESIRVSEAFF. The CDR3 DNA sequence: TGTGCCATCAGTGAGTCAATACGGGTATCTGAAGCTTTCTTT.

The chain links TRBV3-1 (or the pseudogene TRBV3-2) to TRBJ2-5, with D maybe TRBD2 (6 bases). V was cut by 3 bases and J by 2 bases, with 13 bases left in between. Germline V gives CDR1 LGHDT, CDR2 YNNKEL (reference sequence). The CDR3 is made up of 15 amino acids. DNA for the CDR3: TGTGCCAGCAGCCATCTGAAGGGGAGGCAAGAGACCCAGTACTTC. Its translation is CASSHLKGRQETQYF.

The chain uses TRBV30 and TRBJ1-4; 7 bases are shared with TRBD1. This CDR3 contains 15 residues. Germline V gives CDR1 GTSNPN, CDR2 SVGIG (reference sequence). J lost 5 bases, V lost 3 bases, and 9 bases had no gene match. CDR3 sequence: CAWRASGTENEKLFF. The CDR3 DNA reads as TGTGCCTGGAGGGCTTCAGGGACAGAAAATGAAAAACTGTTTTTT.

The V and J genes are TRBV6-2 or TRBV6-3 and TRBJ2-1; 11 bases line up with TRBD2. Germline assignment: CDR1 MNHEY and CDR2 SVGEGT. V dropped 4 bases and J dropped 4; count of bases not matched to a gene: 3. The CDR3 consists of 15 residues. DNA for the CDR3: TGTGCCAGCAGTTCCCGGACTAGCGGGTACAATGAGCAGTTCTTC. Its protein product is CASSSRTSGYNEQFF.

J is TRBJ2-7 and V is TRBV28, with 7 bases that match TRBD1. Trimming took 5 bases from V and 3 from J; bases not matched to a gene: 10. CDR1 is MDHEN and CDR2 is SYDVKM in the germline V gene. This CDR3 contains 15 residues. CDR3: CASSRTGAPYYEQYV. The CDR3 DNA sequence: TGTGCCAGCAGTCGAACAGGGGCGCCTTACTACGAGCAGTACGTC.

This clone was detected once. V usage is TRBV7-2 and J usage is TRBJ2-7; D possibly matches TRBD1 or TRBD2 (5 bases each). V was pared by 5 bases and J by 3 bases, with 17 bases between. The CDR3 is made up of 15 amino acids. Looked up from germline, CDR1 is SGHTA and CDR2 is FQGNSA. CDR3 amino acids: CASSLGSGTHYEQYF. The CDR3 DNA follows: TGTGCCAGCAGCCTAGGGTCCGGGACCCACTACGAGCAGTACTTC.

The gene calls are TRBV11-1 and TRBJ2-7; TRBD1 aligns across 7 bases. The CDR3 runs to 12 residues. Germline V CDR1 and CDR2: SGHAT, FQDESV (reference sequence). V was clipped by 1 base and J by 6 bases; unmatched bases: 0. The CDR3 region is CASSLGTGEQYV. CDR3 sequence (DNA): TGTGCCAGCAGCTTAGGGACAGGCGAGCAGTACGTC.

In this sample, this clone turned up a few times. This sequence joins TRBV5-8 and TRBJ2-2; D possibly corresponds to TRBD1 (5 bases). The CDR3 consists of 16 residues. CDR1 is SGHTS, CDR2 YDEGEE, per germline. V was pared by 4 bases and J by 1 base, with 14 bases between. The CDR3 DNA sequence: TGTGCCAGCAGCAAAAAGACAGCGTTGAACACCGGGGAGCTGTTTTTT. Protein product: CASSKKTALNTGELFF. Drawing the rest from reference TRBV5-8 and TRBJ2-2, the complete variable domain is EAGVTQSPTHLIKTRGQQATLRCSPISGHTSVYWYQQALGLGLQFLLWYDEGEERNRGNFPPRFSGRQFPNYSSELNVNALELEDSALYLCASSKKTALNTGELFFGEGSRLTVL.

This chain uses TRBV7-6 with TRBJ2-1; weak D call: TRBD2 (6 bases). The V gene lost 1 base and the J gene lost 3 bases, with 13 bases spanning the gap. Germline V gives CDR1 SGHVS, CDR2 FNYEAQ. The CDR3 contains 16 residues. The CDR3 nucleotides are TGTGCCAGCAGCTTAGGAGTAGCGGCGGTCTACAATGAGCAGTTCTTC. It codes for CASSLGVAAVYNEQFF. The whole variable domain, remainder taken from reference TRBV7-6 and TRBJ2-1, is GAGVSQSPRYKVTKRGQDVALRCDPISGHVSLYWYRQALGQGPEFLTYFNYEAQQDKSGLPNDRFSAERPEGSISTLTIQRTEQRDSAMYRCASSLGVAAVYNEQFFGPGTRLTVL.

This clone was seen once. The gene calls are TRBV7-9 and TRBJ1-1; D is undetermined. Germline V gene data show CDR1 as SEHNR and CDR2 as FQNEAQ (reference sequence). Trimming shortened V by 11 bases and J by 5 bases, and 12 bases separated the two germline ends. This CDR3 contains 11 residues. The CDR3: CASEAVTEAFF. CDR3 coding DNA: TGTGCCTCCGAGGCGGTAACTGAAGCTTTCTTT.

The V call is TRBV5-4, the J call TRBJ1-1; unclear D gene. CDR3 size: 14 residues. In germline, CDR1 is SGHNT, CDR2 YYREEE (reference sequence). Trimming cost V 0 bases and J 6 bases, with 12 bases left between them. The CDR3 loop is CASSLALETSEAFF. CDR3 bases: TGTGCCAGCAGCTTGGCATTAGAAACTTCTGAAGCTTTCTTT.

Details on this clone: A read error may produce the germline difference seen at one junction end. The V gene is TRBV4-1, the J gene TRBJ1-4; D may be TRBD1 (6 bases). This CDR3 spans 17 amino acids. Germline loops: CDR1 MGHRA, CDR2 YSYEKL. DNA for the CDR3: TGCGCCAGCAGCAAAGAAGAGCGGCGAGGGGGTAATGAAAAACTGTTTTTT. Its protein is CASSKEERRGGNEKLFF.

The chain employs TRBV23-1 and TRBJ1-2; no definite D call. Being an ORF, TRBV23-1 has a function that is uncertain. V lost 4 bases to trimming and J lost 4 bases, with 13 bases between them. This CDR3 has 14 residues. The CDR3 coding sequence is TGCGCCAGCAGTCTCGGGCGGGCCACCTATGGCTACACCTTC. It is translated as CASSLGRATYGYTF.

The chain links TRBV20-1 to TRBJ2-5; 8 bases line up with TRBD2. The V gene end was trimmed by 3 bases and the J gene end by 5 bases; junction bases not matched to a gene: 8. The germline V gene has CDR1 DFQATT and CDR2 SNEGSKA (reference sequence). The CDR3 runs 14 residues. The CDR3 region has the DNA TGCAGTGCTAGTGCGGGACTAGAGGGGGAGACCCAGTACTTC. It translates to CSASAGLEGETQYF.

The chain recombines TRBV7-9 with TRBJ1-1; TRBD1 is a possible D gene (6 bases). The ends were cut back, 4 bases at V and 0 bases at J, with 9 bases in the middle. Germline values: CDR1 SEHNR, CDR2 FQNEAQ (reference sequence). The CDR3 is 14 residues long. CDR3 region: CASSYDRLNTEAFF. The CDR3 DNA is TGTGCCAGCAGCTACGACAGGCTGAACACTGAAGCTTTCTTT.

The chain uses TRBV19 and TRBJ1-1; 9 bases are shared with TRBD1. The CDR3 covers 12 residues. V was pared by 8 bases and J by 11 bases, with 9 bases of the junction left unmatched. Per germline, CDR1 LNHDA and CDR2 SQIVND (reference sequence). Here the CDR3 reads CASGGTGLGAFF. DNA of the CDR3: TGTGCCAGTGGGGGGACAGGGCTGGGTGCTTTCTTT.

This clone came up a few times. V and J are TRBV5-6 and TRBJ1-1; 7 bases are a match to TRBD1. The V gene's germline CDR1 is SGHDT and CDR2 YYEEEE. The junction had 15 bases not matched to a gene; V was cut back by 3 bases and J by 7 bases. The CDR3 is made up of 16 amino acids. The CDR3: CASSSFSEGGFGEAFF. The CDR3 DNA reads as TGTGCCAGCAGCTCTTTTTCCGAAGGGGGCTTCGGTGAAGCTTTCTTT. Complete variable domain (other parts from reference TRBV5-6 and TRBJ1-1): DAGVTQSPTHLIKTRGQQVTLRCSPKSGHDTVSWYQQALGQGPQFIFQYYEEEERQRGNFPDRFSGHQFPNYSSELNVNALLLGDSALYLCASSSFSEGGFGEAFFGQGTRLTVV.